The 24 T cell receptor beta chains given below trace back to one sample, sequenced in a study of long-term antiretroviral therapy in people with HIV. They ran version v3.0 of the immunoSEQ assay at survey level. TCRdb's table, derived via immunoSEQ multiplex PCR, lists solely in-frame clones and lacks some. The table records about 25,000 clones, about 80% of them present only once. The material was unsorted PBMCs, obtained 1.1 years before starting antiretroviral therapy. Every receptor here comes from a woman between 35 and 50 years old with HIV.

The chain employs TRBV6-5 and TRBJ2-1, with TRBD1 matching 7 bases. The CDR3 extends over 14 amino acids. Germline CDR1 MNHEY, CDR2 SVGAGI. Trimming at V came to 6 bases and at J to 6 bases, leaving 8 bases not matched to a gene. CDR3 sequence reads: CASSLTGQANEQFF. CDR3 sequence (DNA): TGTGCCAGCAGCCTAACTGGACAGGCCAATGAGCAGTTCTTC.

V gene TRBV6-5 combines with J gene TRBJ1-2; 8 bases are a match to TRBD1. The V gene end was trimmed by 8 bases and the J gene end by 6 bases; junction bases not matched to a gene: 8. The CDR3 runs to 13 residues. Germline V CDR1 and CDR2: MNHEY, SVGAGI. The CDR3 loop reads CASADREWNGYTF. CDR3 in DNA: TGTGCCAGCGCGGACAGGGAGTGGAATGGCTACACCTTC.

This chain joins TRBV5-1 and TRBJ1-1, with a tentative D call TRBD1 (6 bases). With 4 bases removed from V and 0 bases from J, the gap between germline ends came to 10 bases. From germline, CDR1 is SGHRS and CDR2 YFSETQ. The CDR3 length is 14 residues. The chain's CDR3 is CASSTGTLNTEAFF. In nucleotides, the CDR3 is TGCGCCAGCAGCACCGGGACATTGAACACTGAAGCTTTCTTT.

This CDR3 is CASSPEGLGNQPQHF. The CDR3 nucleotides read TGTGCCAGCTCACCGGAGGGGTTGGGCAATCAGCCCCAGCATTTT. The chain employs TRBV18 and TRBJ1-5; maybe TRBD1 (5 bases). CDR3 length: 15 residues. V lost 3 bases and J 2 bases, leaving 11 bases between the germline ends. Germline V gives CDR1 KGHSH, CDR2 LQKENI.

The chain combines TRBV29-1 with TRBJ2-7; TRBD1 matches 7 bases. CDR1 and CDR2 (germline): SQVTM, ANQGSEA. The V and J ends lost 4 bases and 5 bases, in that order; junction bases with no gene match: 14. This CDR3 has 15 residues. The CDR3 loop reads CSVAGSGGFPHEQYF. CDR3 in DNA: TGCAGCGTTGCGGGGTCAGGGGGTTTCCCCCACGAGCAGTACTTC.

V is TRBV4-1 and J is TRBJ1-6; D unresolved. The CDR3 loop spans 16 amino acids. V lost 0 bases to trimming and J lost 9 bases, with 15 bases between them. Germline V gives CDR1 MGHRA, CDR2 YSYEKL. The CDR3 loop is CASSQDATLVGSPLHF. The CDR3, as DNA: TGCGCCAGCAGCCAAGACGCCACCCTAGTTGGTTCACCCCTCCACTTT.

The genes are TRBV29-1 and TRBJ2-6; D is unresolved. Germline CDR1 and CDR2: SQVTM and ANQGSEA. This CDR3 region has 13 residues. V lost 7 bases and J lost 0, with 7 bases in between. In DNA, the CDR3 is TGCAGCGCCGTCCCCTCTGGGGCCAACGTCCTGACTTTC. This encodes CSAVPSGANVLTF.

This chain joins TRBV15 and TRBJ1-1; no definite D call. The CDR3 loop spans 12 amino acids. Germline V gives CDR1 LNHNV, CDR2 YYDKDF (reference sequence). V dropped 3 bases and J dropped 3 bases, with 5 bases sitting between them. For the CDR3, the DNA is TGTGCCACCAGCAGGGGCCACACTGAAGCTTTCTTT. It encodes CATSRGHTEAFF.

The V and J genes are TRBV5-1 and TRBJ1-3, with D possibly matching TRBD1 (5 bases). The CDR3 sequence is 15 residues long. Germline V gene lookup returns CDR1 SGHRS and CDR2 YFSETQ. V was cut by 0 bases and J by 4 bases, with 11 bases left in between. The CDR3 DNA is TGCGCCAGCAGCTTGGGGAGGGGAGGAGGAAACACCATATATTTT. It encodes CASSLGRGGGNTIYF.

The chain is built from TRBV5-6 and TRBJ2-7; no clear D gene. CDR3 length equals 12 residues. Germline CDR1 SGHDT, CDR2 YYEEEE. The germline V and J ends were trimmed by 0 bases and 7 bases, with 8 bases remaining between them. The CDR3 loop reads CASSLGLLEQYF. CDR3 nucleotides: TGTGCCAGCAGCTTGGGGCTTTTGGAGCAGTACTTC.

This rearrangement joins TRBV6-5 to TRBJ1-1; D might be TRBD1 (6 bases). This CDR3 is built from 14 residues. Germline values: CDR1 MNHEY, CDR2 SVGAGI. The V and J ends lost 11 bases and 4 bases respectively, with 20 bases between them. Written as DNA, the CDR3 is TGTGCCTCGGTGGTAGGGGGGGCTGTCACTGAAGCTTTCTTT. Translation: CASVVGGAVTEAFF.

The CDR3 bases are TGCAGCGCGTCAGGGAAAGCCGGGGAGCTGTTTTTT. Translation gives CSASGKAGELFF. The chain carries TRBV29-1 and TRBJ2-2; D may be TRBD1 (5 bases). V lost 7 bases and J lost 6, with 12 bases in between. Germline lookup yields CDR1 SQVTM and CDR2 ANQGSEA. CDR3 length equals 12 residues.

The J gene is TRBJ1-6, the V gene TRBV11-3; 8 bases match TRBD1. Germline lookup yields CDR1 SGHNT and CDR2 YENEEA. The CDR3 runs to 15 residues. V shed 1 base, J shed 14 bases, and the junction held 10 bases outside the gene matches. CDR3 sequence (DNA): TGTGCCAGCAGCTTAGGTGCAGGGGGCACCTCGGCCCTCCACTTT. Translating it yields CASSLGAGGTSALHF.

J is TRBJ1-1 and V is TRBV30; D possibly corresponds to TRBD1 (6 bases). Trimming removed 0 bases from V and 1 base from J, with 9 bases in between. Germline V gives CDR1 GTSNPN, CDR2 SVGIG (reference sequence). The CDR3 has 14 amino acids. The CDR3 reads CAWSVGGSNTEAFF. CDR3 nucleotide sequence: TGTGCCTGGAGTGTAGGGGGGTCGAACACTGAAGCTTTCTTT.

This chain joins TRBV19 and TRBJ1-5; D might be TRBD1 (6 bases). Between the trimmed V and J ends, which lost 1 base and 5 bases, there was a span of 15 bases. CDR3 size: 16 residues. Germline CDR1 is LNHDA and CDR2 is SQIVND (reference sequence). The CDR3 loop reads CASSIGGSGGHQPQHF. The CDR3 bases are TGTGCCAGTAGTATAGGAGGGTCCGGGGGGCATCAGCCCCAGCATTTT.

The rearrangement links TRBV19 to TRBJ2-1, with 10 bases lining up with TRBD2. Germline assignment: CDR1 LNHDA and CDR2 SQIVND (reference sequence). V dropped 5 bases and J dropped 9; count of bases not matched to a gene: 4. This CDR3 is 13 amino acids long. The CDR3 region is CASSLAGASEQFF. In DNA form, the CDR3 reads TGTGCCAGTAGTCTAGCGGGAGCTTCTGAGCAGTTCTTC.

This clone appeared a single time. The V and J genes are TRBV12-5 and TRBJ2-1; 9 bases match TRBD2. Per germline, CDR1 LGHNT and CDR2 FRNRAP. The CDR3 is made up of 17 amino acids. The V and J ends lost 5 bases and 6 bases, in that order; junction bases with no gene match: 14. This chain's CDR3 is CASGQRGPSGARNEQFF. CDR3 sequence (DNA): TGTGCTAGTGGTCAACGGGGACCTAGCGGGGCCCGCAATGAGCAGTTCTTC. The variable domain in full, with the rest retrieved from reference TRBV12-5 and TRBJ2-1, is DARVTQTPRHKVTEMGQEVTMRCQPILGHNTVFWYRQTMMQGLELLAYFRNRAPLDDSGMPKDRFSAEMPDATLATLKIQPSEPRDSAVYFCASGQRGPSGARNEQFFGPGTRLTVL.

V and J are TRBV7-8 and TRBJ1-5, with D hard to call. V dropped 2 bases and J dropped 3 bases, with 8 bases sitting between them. Per germline, CDR1 SGHVS and CDR2 FQNEAQ. The CDR3 is 14 residues long. CDR3 region: CASSLRFNNQPQHF. The CDR3 bases are TGTGCCAGCAGCTTAAGATTTAACAATCAGCCCCAGCATTTT. The entire variable domain, with the rest obtained from reference TRBV7-8 and TRBJ1-5, is as follows: GAGVSQSPRYKVAKRGQDVALRCDPISGHVSLFWYQQALGQGPEFLTYFQNEAQLDKSGLPSDRFFAERPEGSVSTLKIQRTQQEDSAVYLCASSLRFNNQPQHFGDGTRLSIL.

V is TRBV19 and J is TRBJ1-1, with D perhaps TRBD1 (6 bases). The germline V gene encodes CDR1 LNHDA and CDR2 SQIVND (reference sequence). V lost 1 base and J lost 1, with 10 bases in between. The CDR3 consists of 15 residues. Written as DNA, the CDR3 is TGTGCCAGTAGTATAGGACAGACAGGGAACACTGAAGCTTTCTTT. The encoded protein is CASSIGQTGNTEAFF.

The CDR3 sequence: CASSWGQGDNEQFF. DNA of the CDR3: TGTGCCAGCAGCTGGGGGCAGGGCGACAATGAGCAGTTCTTC. This sequence joins TRBV5-4 and TRBJ2-1; a possible D gene is TRBD1 (6 bases). Germline V lookup: CDR1 SGHNT, CDR2 YYREEE (reference sequence). Trimming stripped 3 bases from V and 5 bases from J, with 12 bases between. CDR3 length: 14 residues.

The chain carries TRBV5-1 and TRBJ2-3; a possible D gene is TRBD2 (5 bases). This CDR3 is 14 amino acids long. Germline V gene data show CDR1 as SGHRS and CDR2 as YFSETQ. Between the trimmed V and J ends, which lost 2 bases and 1 base, there was a span of 8 bases. The CDR3 protein is CASSLNGGTDTQYF. As DNA, the CDR3 is TGCGCCAGCAGCTTAAACGGGGGCACAGATACGCAGTATTTT.

The CDR3 loop is CASSGQNHNEKLFF. CDR3 coding DNA: TGTGCCAGCAGCGGACAGAATCATAATGAAAAACTGTTTTTT. The chain has TRBV11-3 and TRBJ1-4; the D gene is possibly TRBD1 (6 bases). CDR3 length equals 14 residues. Germline CDR1 is SGHNT and CDR2 is YENEEA. Trimming took 5 bases from V and 4 from J, leaving 11 bases between them.

This chain uses TRBV5-1 with TRBJ2-3; 7 bases are a match to TRBD2. V was clipped by 1 base and J by 2 bases; unmatched bases: 10. The germline gives CDR1 SGHRS, CDR2 YFSETQ. CDR3 length: 17 residues. The CDR3 protein is CASSLSASGTNTDTQYF. In DNA, the CDR3 is TGCGCCAGCAGCTTGTCGGCCTCCGGGACTAACACAGATACGCAGTATTTT.

This sequence joins TRBV4-2 and TRBJ2-5; TRBD2 agrees at 7 bases. V trimming: 4 bases; J trimming: 5 bases; junction bases outside the gene matches: 7. Germline V CDR1 and CDR2: LGHNA, YNFKEQ. The CDR3 has 14 residues. This CDR3 is CASSRLLGGETQYF. The CDR3 bases are TGTGCCAGCAGCCGACTGCTCGGGGGGGAGACCCAGTACTTC.